The 27 T cell receptor beta chains presented below share a single source sample, sequenced in a study of T-cell reconstitution after alpha-beta-depleted transplantation in children. The TCRbeta library was prepared with unique molecular identifiers. MiXCR, run by TCRdb on the PCR reads, gives a single entry per CDR3 protein. The table has approximately 520,000 distinct CDR3 sequences, roughly 33% seen once. This specimen consisted of PBMCs from the stem cell graft donor, obtained from the stem cell graft. These TCRs come from a human donor who donated a stem cell graft to a child with aplastic anemia.

V gene TRBV27 combines with J gene TRBJ2-5; D possibly corresponds to TRBD1 (6 bases). CDR3 size: 14 residues. V was trimmed by 3 bases and J by 3 bases, leaving 11 bases between them. Germline V gene lookup returns CDR1 MNHEY and CDR2 SMNVEV (reference sequence). In nucleotides, the CDR3 is TGTGCCAGCAGTTTCACAGGGTTAAAAGAGACCCAGTACTTC. Translated, it gives CASSFTGLKETQYF.

The CDR3 DNA reads as TGTGCCAGCAGCCCCGACAGGGGAAGGACTGAAGCTTTCTTT. It encodes CASSPDRGRTEAFF. The rearrangement uses TRBV18 and TRBJ1-1; TRBD1 agrees at 8 bases. The CDR3 has 14 amino acids. Germline assignment: CDR1 KGHSH and CDR2 LQKENI. V shed 8 bases and J 5 bases; nucleotides not matched to a gene: 10.

The chain couples TRBV12-3 or TRBV12-4 to TRBJ2-5, with TRBD2 matching over 7 bases. V gave up 5 bases and J gave up 4 bases; unmatched junction bases: 13. This CDR3 has 16 residues. DNA for the CDR3: TGTGCCAGCAGTGCCGTTTCTGGGGGGGTCGGAGAGACCCAGTACTTC. Protein: CASSAVSGGVGETQYF.

This chain links TRBV4-3 with TRBJ2-3; D may be TRBD2 (5 bases). V was clipped by 4 bases and J by 2 bases, with 13 bases between them. Germline loops: CDR1 LGHNA, CDR2 YSLEER. This CDR3 has 15 residues. The CDR3: CASSRLHQNTDTQYF. As DNA, the CDR3 is TGCGCCAGCAGCCGACTACATCAAAACACAGATACGCAGTATTTT.

On this clonotype itself: Germline is not matched at one junction end, which may reflect a read error. This chain joins TRBV19 and TRBJ1-1; the D is unclear. Germline-derived CDR1 and CDR2 are LNHDA and SQIVND (reference sequence). The CDR3 loop spans 15 amino acids. CDR3 loop: CASSILGNSNAEAFF. CDR3 DNA: TGTGCCAGTAGTATCTTGGGGAATTCGAACGCTGAAGCTTTCTTT.

The V gene is TRBV10-1, the J gene TRBJ2-2; 9 bases are shared with TRBD2. Germline assignment: CDR1 WNHNN and CDR2 SYGVQD (reference sequence). V lost 0 bases and J lost 5; bases outside the gene matches: 4. The CDR3 consists of 16 residues. Written as DNA, the CDR3 is TGCGCCAGCAGTGAGTCGAGTAGCGGGAGTACCGGGGAGCTGTTTTTT. It codes for CASSESSSGSTGELFF.

J is TRBJ2-7 and V is TRBV29-1; 13 bases fit TRBD2. The CDR3 length is 14 residues. Germline CDR1 and CDR2: SQVTM and ANQGSEA. J was trimmed by 6 bases and V by 4 bases; bases with no gene match: 6. The CDR3 nucleotides read TGCAGCGTTGGCCGGACTAGCGGGAGCTCCGAGCAGTACTTC. This sequence encodes CSVGRTSGSSEQYF.

J is TRBJ2-3 and V is TRBV5-1; 7 bases match TRBD2. The CDR3 has 15 amino acids. With V trimmed by 3 bases and J by 2 bases, 6 bases remained unmatched. The germline V gene has CDR1 SGHRS and CDR2 YFSETQ. CDR3 in amino acids: CASSYPSGNTDTQYF. The CDR3 DNA follows: TGCGCCAGCAGCTACCCTAGCGGTAACACAGATACGCAGTATTTT.

CDR3 bases: TGCAGCGTTGAGGAGGGTCCCCTTCCGATGAACACTGAAGCTTTCTTT. Translated, it gives CSVEEGPLPMNTEAFF. The chain couples TRBV29-1 to TRBJ1-1, with D unresolved. The V end lost 3 bases, the J end lost 0 bases, and 17 bases lay between the germline ends. This CDR3 is built from 16 residues. Germline V gene lookup returns CDR1 SQVTM and CDR2 ANQGSEA.

In this sample, this clonotype turned up a few times. The chain has TRBV29-1 and TRBJ1-4; no clear D. With 5 bases removed from V and 7 bases from J, the gap between germline ends came to 11 bases. CDR1 and CDR2 from the germline V gene are SQVTM and ANQGSEA. CDR3 size: 12 residues. The CDR3 nucleotides read TGCAGCGTTAACATAGCTGGTGAAAAACTGTTTTTT. Residues: CSVNIAGEKLFF.

The V gene is TRBV7-8, the J gene TRBJ1-3; D is ambiguous. V shed 2 bases and J shed 0 bases, with 8 bases lying between them. Germline loops: CDR1 SGHVS, CDR2 FQNEAQ. The CDR3 consists of 15 residues. The CDR3 coding sequence is TGTGCCAGCAGCTTACTACGAAGCTCTGGAAACACCATATATTTT. Amino acid sequence: CASSLLRSSGNTIYF.

This clonotype was detected a few times. The genes are TRBV6-1 and TRBJ2-1, with unresolved D. Trimming took 6 bases from V and 6 from J, leaving 12 bases between them. The CDR3 is 13 amino acids. Germline V gene sequence: CDR1 MNHNS, CDR2 SASEGT. The CDR3 sequence: CASRVPAANEQFF. DNA for the CDR3: TGTGCCAGCAGAGTGCCCGCGGCCAATGAGCAGTTCTTC.

The rearrangement links TRBV27 to TRBJ1-1; no firm D call. The germline V gene encodes CDR1 MNHEY and CDR2 SMNVEV (reference sequence). V was shortened by 0 bases and J by 5 bases, with 13 bases between the two germline ends. The CDR3 extends over 15 amino acids. The CDR3 DNA is TGTGCCAGCAGTTTATCGGCTGGGTTGAGGACTGAAGCTTTCTTT. It codes for CASSLSAGLRTEAFF.

The chain employs TRBV9 and TRBJ1-2; D gene unclear. This CDR3 has 14 residues. Trimming left V 0 bases short and J 2 bases short, with 8 bases between. CDR1 is SGDLS, CDR2 YYNGEE, per germline. CDR3 bases: TGTGCCAGCAGCGTAGGGCCAGCAAACTATGGCTACACCTTC. Amino acid sequence: CASSVGPANYGYTF.

The genes are TRBV15 and TRBJ1-1; D is perhaps TRBD1 (5 bases). V gave up 9 bases and J gave up 0 bases, with 11 bases separating them. Germline loops: CDR1 LNHNV, CDR2 YYDKDF (reference sequence). This CDR3 comprises 13 residues. CDR3 residues: CATARGVNTEAFF. In nucleotides, the CDR3 is TGTGCCACAGCCCGGGGGGTGAACACTGAAGCTTTCTTT. The whole variable domain, remainder taken from reference TRBV15 and TRBJ1-1, is DAMVIQNPRYQVTQFGKPVTLSCSQTLNHNVMYWYQQKSSQAPKLLFHYYDKDFNNEADTPDNFQSRRPNTSFCFLDIRSPGLGDTAMYLCATARGVNTEAFFGQGTRLTVV.

This clonotype was counted a few times. The chain combines TRBV11-3 with TRBJ1-1; D ambiguous. CDR1 is SGHNT, CDR2 YENEEA, per germline. This CDR3 has 13 amino acids. V lost 1 base and J lost 7, with 10 bases in between. This CDR3 is CASSLVVGSEAFF. In DNA form, the CDR3 reads TGTGCCAGCAGCTTAGTTGTTGGTAGTGAAGCTTTCTTT.

The rearrangement joins TRBV5-6 to TRBJ2-3; D may match TRBD1 or TRBD2 (5 bases each). Germline values: CDR1 SGHDT, CDR2 YYEEEE. This CDR3 has 15 amino acids. Trimming removed 0 bases from V and 5 bases from J, with 13 bases in between. CDR3: CASSLVGKGRDTQYF. CDR3 coding DNA: TGTGCCAGCAGCTTGGTAGGGAAGGGGAGAGATACGCAGTATTTT.

V is TRBV29-1 and J is TRBJ1-2; possible D gene TRBD1, 6 bases. CDR3 length equals 13 residues. V was trimmed by 3 bases and J by 3 bases, leaving 11 bases between them. Germline V CDR1 and CDR2: SQVTM, ANQGSEA. CDR3 coding DNA: TGCAGCGTTGAGGGGGGCGCGTACTATGGCTACACCTTC. Its protein product is CSVEGGAYYGYTF.

The genes are TRBV29-1 and TRBJ2-7; the match to TRBD2 covers 10 bases. The junction had 7 bases not matched to a gene; V was cut back by 7 bases and J by 1 base. Germline V gene lookup returns CDR1 SQVTM and CDR2 ANQGSEA. The CDR3 covers 14 residues. The CDR3, as DNA: TGCAGCGCCCAAGCTAGCGGGAGATCCTACGAGCAGTACTTC. Its protein product is CSAQASGRSYEQYF.

The chain uses TRBV25-1 and TRBJ2-7; D call uncertain. Looked up from germline, CDR1 is MGHDK and CDR2 is SYGVNS. The CDR3 is 12 amino acids. V shed 3 bases and J shed 9 bases, with 12 bases lying between them. CDR3 DNA sequence: TGTGCCAGCAGTGATTTTGGGGTAAGGCAGTACTTC. Its translation is CASSDFGVRQYF.

The rearrangement links TRBV7-8 to TRBJ2-1; 11 bases map to TRBD2. V shed 4 bases and J 4 bases; nucleotides not matched to a gene: 9. The V gene's germline CDR1 is SGHVS and CDR2 FQNEAQ. This CDR3 contains 17 residues. CDR3 bases: TGTGCCAGCAGCTCCACCACCGGGACTAGCGGTTACAATGAGCAGTTCTTC. Amino acid sequence: CASSSTTGTSGYNEQFF.

The chain is built from TRBV19 and TRBJ1-1; unclear D gene. The germline gives CDR1 LNHDA, CDR2 SQIVND (reference sequence). V gave up 0 bases and J gave up 3 bases, with 5 bases separating them. This CDR3 has 13 residues. The CDR3 spells CASSIEPDTEAFF. The DNA for the CDR3 is TGTGCCAGTAGTATAGAGCCAGACACTGAAGCTTTCTTT.

In DNA, the CDR3 is TGTGCCAGCAGCTTGGACAGGGCGAATGAGCAGTTCTTC. Translation: CASSLDRANEQFF. This chain joins TRBV7-2 and TRBJ2-1, with 8 positions matching TRBD1. J was trimmed by 7 bases and V by 3 bases; bases with no gene match: 2. The CDR3 is made up of 13 amino acids. Germline-derived CDR1 and CDR2 are SGHTA and FQGNSA.

This clonotype came up a few times. The chain couples TRBV12-3 or TRBV12-4 to TRBJ2-2; 9 bases are a match to TRBD1. J was trimmed by 4 bases and V by 6 bases; bases with no gene match: 6. CDR3 size: 15 residues. CDR3 sequence: CASRSGTGSTGELFF. In nucleotides, the CDR3 is TGTGCCAGCAGATCCGGGACAGGGAGCACCGGGGAGCTGTTTTTT.

The chain joins TRBV5-1 to TRBJ2-7, with 7 nucleotides matching TRBD2. V shed 0 bases, J shed 3 bases, and the junction held 6 bases outside the gene matches. The CDR3 contains 15 residues. The V gene's germline CDR1 is SGHRS and CDR2 YFSETQ. CDR3 residues: CASSLGPREGYEQYV. The CDR3 bases are TGCGCCAGCAGCTTGGGGCCCAGGGAGGGCTACGAGCAGTACGTC.

The V call is TRBV12-3 or TRBV12-4, the J call TRBJ2-2, with D unresolved. This CDR3 is 12 amino acids long. The V and J ends lost 6 bases and 6 bases respectively, with 8 bases between them. The DNA of the CDR3 is TGTGCCAGCAGCGCATTTGCCGGGGAGCTGTTTTTT. This codes for CASSAFAGELFF.

This clonotype has just a few counts. The chain couples TRBV12-3 or TRBV12-4 to TRBJ2-1; TRBD1 agrees at 9 bases. CDR3 length: 15 residues. J was trimmed by 4 bases and V by 3 bases; bases with no gene match: 4. The CDR3 bases are TGTGCCAGCAGTTTCTTCGGGACAGGGTACAATGAGCAGTTCTTC. It is translated as CASSFFGTGYNEQFF.